The 15 T cell receptor beta chains reported below all come from one sample, sequenced in a study of regulatory T cells in long-lasting Graves disease. The time point denotes: persistent/refractory GD, antithyroid drugs over 5 years with positive TRAb. With RNA extracted from PBMCs as input, the TCR library was made. The authors built TCR beta libraries using iRepertoire HTBI primers and Arm-PCR of CDR3 regions. From the multiplex PCR reads, TCRdb called clonotypes with MiXCR, one entry per CDR3 protein. The sample carries 350,000 to 450,000 distinct CDR3 sequences, roughly 20% recorded once. Sequenced here: peripheral blood mononuclear cells (PBMCs), sampled when the disease was refractory, from a patient treated with antithyroid drugs. The origin of the receptors is a female donor with Graves disease.

The V and J genes are TRBV9 and TRBJ2-7, with 10 bases fitting TRBD2. V lost 0 bases, J lost 5 bases, and 5 bases stayed unmatched. This CDR3 contains 15 residues. The V gene's germline CDR1 is SGDLS and CDR2 YYNGEE. CDR3 protein: CASSVGGLAGDEQYF. The DNA of the CDR3 is TGTGCCAGCAGCGTAGGGGGTCTAGCGGGAGACGAGCAGTACTTC.

Remarks on this clonotype: Since a far larger clone is one base different, this is likely a read error. V usage is TRBV7-2 and J usage is TRBJ2-7; TRBD2 matches 10 bases. The V segment lost 4 bases and the J segment 5 bases; nucleotides outside the gene matches: 8. This CDR3 comprises 15 residues. Per the germline V gene, CDR1 is SGHTA and CDR2 is FQGNSA. This CDR3 reads CASSSRTSGTHEQYF. The DNA for the CDR3 is TGTGCCAGCAGCTCCCGGACTAGCGGCACCCACGAGCAGTACTTC.

There are many counts of this clonotype. V is TRBV6-4 and J is TRBJ2-5, with 7 bases matching TRBD1. V gave up 2 bases and J gave up 5 bases; unmatched junction bases: 11. Germline V CDR1 and CDR2: MRHNA, SNTAGT. The CDR3 totals 16 residues. The CDR3 protein is CASSDPQPTGEETQYF. In DNA, the CDR3 is TGTGCCAGCAGTGACCCTCAACCAACAGGGGAGGAGACCCAGTACTTC.

Many counts were recorded for this clonotype. The chain employs TRBV7-6 and TRBJ2-2; D gene ambiguous. With 3 bases removed from V and 6 bases from J, the gap between germline ends came to 8 bases. Germline-derived CDR1 and CDR2 are SGHVS and FNYEAQ. This CDR3 contains 13 residues. CDR3 DNA: TGTGCCAGCAGCTTTCTCGAGGCCGGGGAGCTGTTTTTT. Its translation: CASSFLEAGELFF.

This clonotype was seen more than once but under ten times. This chain joins TRBV15 and TRBJ2-7; 7 bases agree with TRBD2. With V trimmed by 3 bases and J by 6 bases, 11 bases remained unmatched. Germline V CDR1 and CDR2: LNHNV, YYDKDF (reference sequence). The CDR3 loop spans 15 amino acids. The CDR3 sequence is CATSRDQRDGVEQYF. DNA for the CDR3: TGTGCCACCAGCAGGGACCAGCGGGATGGGGTCGAGCAGTACTTC.

At least ten counts were recorded for this clonotype. The V and J genes are TRBV3-1 and TRBJ2-7; D is unresolved. Germline loops: CDR1 LGHDT, CDR2 YNNKEL (reference sequence). The V end lost 1 base, the J end lost 7 bases, and 5 bases lay between the germline ends. There are 11 residues in the CDR3. This chain's CDR3 is CASSQVGEQYF. CDR3 coding DNA: TGTGCCAGCAGCCAAGTGGGAGAGCAGTACTTC.

This clonotype was observed a few times. The chain combines TRBV5-4 with TRBJ1-1; D is uncertain. Germline CDR1 is SGHNT and CDR2 is YYREEE (reference sequence). CDR3 size: 12 residues. Trimming took off 3 bases at V and 8 bases at J, with 11 bases between the two ends. The CDR3 loop reads CASSSDPREAFF. DNA of the CDR3: TGTGCCAGCAGCTCCGACCCTCGGGAAGCTTTCTTT. The variable domain in full, completed from reference TRBV5-4 and TRBJ1-1, reads ETGVTQSPTHLIKTRGQQVTLRCSSQSGHNTVSWYQQALGQGPQFIFQYYREEENGRGNFPPRFSGLQFPNYSSELNVNALELDDSALYLCASSSDPREAFFGQGTRLTVV.

Worth noting for this clonotype: A read error is possible here, since a much larger clone lies one base away. The V and J genes are TRBV7-9 and TRBJ2-7; D is possibly TRBD1 or TRBD2 (5 bases each). This CDR3 contains 15 residues. Germline assignment: CDR1 SEHNR and CDR2 FQNEAQ (reference sequence). Trimming took 4 bases from V and 2 from J, leaving 15 bases between them. Written as DNA, the CDR3 is TGTGCCAGCAGCTCACCCGGGACGGTCCCCTACGAGCAGTACTTC. This sequence encodes CASSSPGTVPYEQYF.

This clonotype was recorded at least ten times. The CDR3, as DNA: TGTGCCTGGAGTGTGCGCGAAAAACTGTTTTTT. Translating gives CAWSVREKLFF. The chain carries TRBV30 and TRBJ1-4; no reliable D call. The germline V gene encodes CDR1 GTSNPN and CDR2 SVGIG (reference sequence). V was cut by 0 bases and J by 8 bases, with 4 bases left in between. This CDR3 region has 11 residues.

V usage is TRBV19 and J usage is TRBJ2-1; 7 bases are shared with TRBD2. Trimming at V came to 1 base and at J to 7 bases, leaving 4 bases not matched to a gene. The CDR3 contains 14 residues. Germline V gene sequence: CDR1 LNHDA, CDR2 SQIVND (reference sequence). DNA of the CDR3: TGTGCCAGTAGTATAGGACTTAGCGGGAATGAGCAGTTCTTC. Its translation is CASSIGLSGNEQFF.

The V call is TRBV7-2, the J call TRBJ2-7; a weak D match, TRBD2 (6 bases). Trimming shortened V by 4 bases and J by 7 bases, and 17 bases separated the two germline ends. Germline V gene sequence: CDR1 SGHTA, CDR2 FQGNSA. This CDR3 is built from 14 residues. This CDR3 reads CASSSAEGGGEQYF. The CDR3 region has the DNA TGTGCCAGCAGCTCAGCGGAGGGAGGTGGGGAGCAGTACTTC.

This clonotype was detected only a few times. The rearrangement joins TRBV19 to TRBJ1-2; tentative D call: TRBD1 (5 bases). The germline V gene has CDR1 LNHDA and CDR2 SQIVND (reference sequence). This CDR3 is built from 13 residues. V lost 4 bases, J lost 7 bases, and 13 bases lay in between. The CDR3 here is CASSTTASFGYTF. In DNA form, the CDR3 reads TGTGCCAGTAGTACGACAGCGTCCTTTGGCTACACCTTC. Based on the CDR3 plus reference TRBV19 and TRBJ1-2, the full variable domain is DGGITQSPKYLFRKEGQNVTLSCEQNLNHDAMYWYRQDPGQGLRLIYYSQIVNDFQKGDIAEGYSVSREKKESFPLTVTSAQKNPTAFYLCASSTTASFGYTFGSGTRLTVV.

V usage is TRBV13 and J usage is TRBJ2-7; 9 nucleotides align to TRBD2. V lost 5 bases to trimming and J lost 2 bases; unmatched junction nucleotides: 13. CDR1 PRHDT and CDR2 FYEKMQ come from the germline V gene (reference sequence). This CDR3 contains 17 residues. The CDR3 is CASSVYLSTSGPYEQYF. The CDR3 nucleotides read TGTGCCAGCAGCGTATACCTCTCGACTAGCGGACCCTACGAGCAGTACTTC.

This clonotype was seen at least ten times. This chain connects TRBV7-2 to TRBJ2-7; D may be TRBD2 (6 bases). The germline gives CDR1 SGHTA, CDR2 FQGNSA. V lost 4 bases to trimming and J lost 2 bases, with 12 bases between them. The CDR3 has 14 residues. The CDR3 nucleotides read TGTGCCAGCAGCTCCGGGGCGGGGCCCTACGAGCAGTACTTC. It is translated as CASSSGAGPYEQYF.

CDR3 bases: TGTGCCAGCGGCCGGACAGGGCTTAATTCACCCCTCCACTTT. Translating gives CASGRTGLNSPLHF. The chain uses TRBV6-1 and TRBJ1-6, with 8 bases matching TRBD1. This CDR3 comprises 14 residues. Germline lookup yields CDR1 MNHNS and CDR2 SASEGT. Germline trimming cut 8 bases from V and 6 bases from J; bases unmatched to any gene: 6.